This T cell receptor (beta chain) comes out of a study of T cell repertoires in cytomegalovirus infection. Study summary: Indicated by public TCR beta signatures were CMV infection and matching HLA type. General study points: The cumulative frequency of public TCR beta families identified carriers of CMV plus the relevant HLA. The response measured ex vivo was dominated by TCR beta clonotypes (HLA-C-restricted and CMV-specific).

TCRdb itself ran the reads through MiXCR, one entry per CDR3 protein. The data contain hundreds of thousands of distinct CDR3 sequences, 30% to 40% of them singletons. The CDR3 is 14 residues long. Germline assignment: CDR1 MNHNY and CDR2 SVGAGI (reference sequence). With 6 bases removed from V and 0 bases from J, the gap between germline ends came to 9 bases. A note on this clonotype: Its antigen is unknown.

This chain connects TRBV6-6 to TRBJ1-3; no definite D call. Here the sequenced sample was cultured PBMCs, taken from culture after CMV antigen stimulation. The receptor comes from a human donor in good health (CMV status not recorded). Some clones in this sample may be carry-over from other donors' samples. The CDR3 DNA sequence: TGTGCCAGCAGAAGACGAAACTCTGGAAACACCATATATTTT. This encodes CASRRRNSGNTIYF.